This T cell receptor beta chain was recovered during a study of T cell repertoires in cytomegalovirus infection. The germline gives CDR1 SGHNT, CDR2 YENEEA. This CDR3 spans 16 amino acids. Trimming cost V 5 bases and J 2 bases; bases outside gene matches: 7. To note about this clonotype: The target antigen is unknown.

TCRdb itself ran the reads through MiXCR, one entry per CDR3 protein. The sample includes around 800,000 distinct CDR3 sequences, around a third of them seen just once. This clonotype was obtained from a human donor in good health (CMV status not recorded). Some clones in this sample may be carry-over from other donors' samples. The chain carries TRBV11-3 and TRBJ2-3, with 10 positions matching TRBD1. The sample was cultured CD8+ T cells from PBMCs, taken from culture after CMV antigen stimulation. For the CDR3, the DNA is TGTGCCAGCAGCCCCTCGACAGGGGGCATCACAGATACGCAGTATTTT. This sequence encodes CASSPSTGGITDTQYF.